These 9 T cell receptor beta chains came from one sample sequenced in a study of T cell repertoires in cytomegalovirus infection. TCRdb re-analysed the reads in MiXCR, keeping a single row per CDR3 protein. The top ten clones hold 6.5% to 10% of a sample with about 600,000 distinct CDR3 sequences, approximately 25% of them seen once. The sample taken for sequencing was CD8+ T cells from PBMCs. The source is a human donor in good health (CMV status not recorded). Some clones in this sample may be carry-over from other donors' samples.

The chain links TRBV5-5 to TRBJ2-1, with D perhaps TRBD2 (5 bases). Germline CDR1 and CDR2: SGHKS and YYEKEE (reference sequence). The CDR3 has 15 residues. The ends were cut back, 4 bases at V and 10 bases at J, with 21 bases in the middle. DNA of the CDR3: TGTGCCAGCAGCCGGGAATGGCAATTACAATGGGAGCAGTTCTTC. It encodes CASSREWQLQWEQFF.

The CDR3 here is CSVEDWKEGTEAFF. As DNA, the CDR3 is TGCAGCGTTGAAGACTGGAAGGAGGGCACTGAAGCTTTCTTT. The chain employs TRBV29-1 and TRBJ1-1; D remains unclear. The CDR3 contains 14 residues. The V gene lost 0 bases and the J gene lost 4 bases, with 12 bases spanning the gap. Germline-derived CDR1 and CDR2 are SQVTM and ANQGSEA.

The chain couples TRBV11-1 to TRBJ2-7; D possibly uses TRBD1 or TRBD2 (5 bases each). The germline V and J ends were trimmed by 5 bases and 7 bases, with 18 bases remaining between them. The CDR3 totals 14 residues. Germline CDR1 and CDR2: SGHAT and FQDESV (reference sequence). The DNA of the CDR3 is TGTGCCAGCAGCCCTGTGGGACGCCCCGGGGAGCAGTACGTC. Translated, it gives CASSPVGRPGEQYV.

On this clonotype: A much larger clonotype is one base distant, so this may be a read error. The chain employs TRBV7-8 and TRBJ1-1, with a possible D match to TRBD1 (6 bases). The CDR3 loop spans 15 amino acids. Per germline, CDR1 SGHVS and CDR2 FQNEAQ. V was shortened by 5 bases and J by 7 bases, with 20 bases between the two germline ends. CDR3: CASSTTTGSGHEAFF. In nucleotides, the CDR3 is TGTGCCAGCAGCACGACGACAGGTTCCGGGCATGAAGCTTTCTTT.

This clonotype was counted ten times or more. The rearrangement uses TRBV7-9 and TRBJ1-4, with D possibly TRBD1 on 6 matching bases. The germline V and J ends were trimmed by 5 bases and 8 bases, with 15 bases remaining between them. There are 14 residues in the CDR3. Germline CDR1 and CDR2: SEHNR and FQNEAQ (reference sequence). In nucleotides, the CDR3 is TGTGCCAGCAGCCCCATGGGGGCTGACGAAAAACTGTTTTTT. It yields the protein CASSPMGADEKLFF.

This clonotype occurred many times. The rearrangement uses TRBV7-6 and TRBJ1-6; no firm D call. From germline, CDR1 is SGHVS and CDR2 FNYEAQ. Trimming cost V 5 bases and J 9 bases, with 11 bases left between them. This CDR3 region has 13 residues. This CDR3 is CASSPGTSSPLHF. The CDR3 region has the DNA TGTGCCAGCAGCCCCGGTACCTCTTCACCCCTCCACTTT. Complete variable domain (other parts from reference TRBV7-6 and TRBJ1-6): GAGVSQSPRYKVTKRGQDVALRCDPISGHVSLYWYRQALGQGPEFLTYFNYEAQQDKSGLPNDRFSAERPEGSISTLTIQRTEQRDSAMYRCASSPGTSSPLHFGNGTRLTVT.

This clonotype appeared many times. V usage is TRBV7-9 and J usage is TRBJ1-6, with 7 bases aligning to TRBD1. CDR1 and CDR2 from the germline V gene are SEHNR and FQNEAQ (reference sequence). Trimming took 5 bases from V and 10 from J; bases not matched to a gene: 8. The CDR3 has 14 residues. CDR3 DNA: TGTGCCAGCAGCCATACAGGGGAACGGTCACCCCTCCACTTT. Residues: CASSHTGERSPLHF.

As to this clonotype: A much larger clone differs from this one at a single base, so this may be a read error. V is TRBV4-1 and J is TRBJ2-1; D uncertain. In germline, CDR1 is MGHRA, CDR2 YSYEKL. V dropped 6 bases and J dropped 2 bases, with 14 bases sitting between them. The CDR3 contains 15 residues. The CDR3 region is CASRSGEAAYNEQFF. The CDR3 DNA is TGCGCCAGCAGGTCCGGTGAGGCAGCCTACAATGAGCAGTTCTTC.

This clonotype was seen repeatedly, ten times or more. This sequence joins TRBV6-5 and TRBJ2-2; D ambiguous. The CDR3 consists of 13 residues. The germline V gene has CDR1 MNHEY and CDR2 SVGAGI. The V end lost 0 bases, the J end lost 3 bases, and 2 bases lay between the germline ends. The CDR3 DNA reads as TGTGCCAGCAGTTACTCCTACACCGGGGAGCTGTTTTTT. Translated: CASSYSYTGELFF.